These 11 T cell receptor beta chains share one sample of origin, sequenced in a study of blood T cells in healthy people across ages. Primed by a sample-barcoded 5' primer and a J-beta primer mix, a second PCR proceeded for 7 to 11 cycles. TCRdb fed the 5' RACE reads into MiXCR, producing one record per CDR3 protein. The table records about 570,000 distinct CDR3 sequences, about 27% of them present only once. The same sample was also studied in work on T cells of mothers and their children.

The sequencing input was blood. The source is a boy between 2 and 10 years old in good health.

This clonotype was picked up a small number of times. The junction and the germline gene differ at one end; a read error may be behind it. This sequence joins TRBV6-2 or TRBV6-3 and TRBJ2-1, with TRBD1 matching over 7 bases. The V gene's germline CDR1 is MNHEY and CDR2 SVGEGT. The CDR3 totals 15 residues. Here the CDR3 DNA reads TGTGCCAGCAGCTACTCCGGGACAGTATACAATGAGCAGTTCTTC. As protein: CASSYSGTVYNEQFF.

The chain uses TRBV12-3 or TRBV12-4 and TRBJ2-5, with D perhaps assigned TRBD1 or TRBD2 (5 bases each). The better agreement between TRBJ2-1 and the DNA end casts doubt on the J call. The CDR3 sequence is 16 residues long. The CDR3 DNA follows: TGTGCCACAAGGCGGAGGAGTCAGGGAGACTACAATGAGCAGTTCTTC. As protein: CATRRRSQGDYNEQFF.

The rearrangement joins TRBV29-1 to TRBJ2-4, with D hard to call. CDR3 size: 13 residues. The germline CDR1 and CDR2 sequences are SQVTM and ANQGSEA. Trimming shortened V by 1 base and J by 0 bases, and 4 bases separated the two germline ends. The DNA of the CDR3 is TGCAGCGTTGAAGGAATAGCCAAAAACATTCAGTACTTC. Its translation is CSVEGIAKNIQYF.

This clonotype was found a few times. This CDR3 reads CASSFFDWHEAFF. The CDR3 DNA follows: TGTGCCAGCAGCTTTTTTGATTGGCATGAAGCTTTCTTT. The chain employs TRBV7-9 and TRBJ1-1, with D uncertain. This CDR3 is built from 13 residues. CDR1 and CDR2 from the germline V gene are SEHNR and FQNEAQ (reference sequence). V was clipped by 3 bases and J by 7 bases, with 12 bases between them.

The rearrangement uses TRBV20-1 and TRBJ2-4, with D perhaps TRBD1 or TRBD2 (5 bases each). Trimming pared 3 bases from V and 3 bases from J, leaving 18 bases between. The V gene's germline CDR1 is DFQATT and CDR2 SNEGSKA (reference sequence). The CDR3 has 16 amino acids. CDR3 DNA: TGCAGTGCTAGCGGATCAGGGAGAACGGTCAAAAACATTCAGTACTTC. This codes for CSASGSGRTVKNIQYF.

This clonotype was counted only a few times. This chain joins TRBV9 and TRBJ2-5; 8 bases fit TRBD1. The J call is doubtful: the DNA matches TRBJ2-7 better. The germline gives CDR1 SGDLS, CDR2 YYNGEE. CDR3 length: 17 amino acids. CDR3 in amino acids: CASSVAPHDRGPYEQYF. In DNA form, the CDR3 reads TGTGCCAGCAGCGTAGCTCCTCACGACAGGGGCCCCTACGAGCAGTACTTC.

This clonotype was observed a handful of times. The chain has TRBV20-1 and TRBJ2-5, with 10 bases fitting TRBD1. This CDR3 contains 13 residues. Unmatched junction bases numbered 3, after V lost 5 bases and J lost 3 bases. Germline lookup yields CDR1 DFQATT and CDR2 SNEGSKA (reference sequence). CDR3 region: CSAGDRGEETQYF. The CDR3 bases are TGCAGTGCTGGGGACAGGGGCGAAGAGACCCAGTACTTC.

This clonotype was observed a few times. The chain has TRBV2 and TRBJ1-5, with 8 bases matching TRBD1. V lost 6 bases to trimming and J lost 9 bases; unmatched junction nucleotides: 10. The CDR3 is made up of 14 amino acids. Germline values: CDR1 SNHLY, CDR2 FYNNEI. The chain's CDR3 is CASSVGTGARPQHF. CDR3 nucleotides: TGTGCCAGCAGCGTTGGGACAGGAGCCCGGCCCCAGCATTTT.

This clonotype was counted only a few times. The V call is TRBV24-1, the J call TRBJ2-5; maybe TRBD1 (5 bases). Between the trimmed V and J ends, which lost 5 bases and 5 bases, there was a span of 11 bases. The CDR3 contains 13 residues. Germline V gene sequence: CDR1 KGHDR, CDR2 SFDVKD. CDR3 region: CATSGGARETQYF. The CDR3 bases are TGTGCCACCAGTGGTGGGGCTCGGGAGACCCAGTACTTC.

The CDR3 sequence: CASSPNTWGNLNTEAFF. CDR3 bases: TGTGCCAGCAGTCCTAATACGTGGGGAAACTTGAACACTGAAGCTTTCTTT. The V and J genes are TRBV14 and TRBJ1-1; D ambiguous. The CDR3 contains 17 residues. Germline assignment: CDR1 SGHDN and CDR2 FVKESK. V was clipped by 6 bases and J by 0 bases, with 20 bases between them.

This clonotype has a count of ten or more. CDR3: CASSLWGGNTEAFF. CDR3 sequence (DNA): TGTGCCAGCAGCTTATGGGGAGGGAACACTGAAGCTTTCTTT. This chain joins TRBV7-2 and TRBJ1-1; the D is unclear. V lost 2 bases and J 1 base, leaving 8 bases between the germline ends. Germline CDR1 is SGHTA and CDR2 is FQGNSA. This CDR3 region has 14 residues.